Listed below are T cell receptor beta chains from one sample, sequenced in a study of T cells in Graves' hyperthyroidism and ophthalmopathy. One entry per CDR3 protein results from TCRdb running MiXCR on the multiplex PCR reads. The sample includes fewer than 750,000 distinct CDR3 sequences, roughly 14% of them seen just once. Sequencing was performed on blood. These receptor sequences come from a middle-aged woman with Graves' ophthalmopathy. The CDR3 runs from the conserved cysteine through the conserved F or W. A D gene is named only where the DNA matches it firmly. The size entry is marked missing in some rows and otherwise reads once, few, many or a size class.

v_call	j_call	clone_size	d_call	cdr3_nt	cdr3_aa
TRBV11-1	TRBJ2-7	many	TRBD2	TGTGCCAGCAGCTTCGGCGGGAGGGCCGTCATCGAGCAGTACTTC	CASSFGGRAVIEQYF
TRBV9	TRBJ1-2	many	-	TGTGCCAGCAGCGGGGGGTTAGGCAACTATGGCTACACCTTC	CASSGGLGNYGYTF
TRBV13	TRBJ1-6	-	TRBD1	TGTGCCAGCAGCTATGGAACAGGGGGCATCGGACCCCTCCACTTT	CASSYGTGGIGPLHF
TRBV27	TRBJ1-2	many	-	TGTGCCAGCAGTTTAAAGTCGGGGGGGCTCTATGGCTACACCTTC	CASSLKSGGLYGYTF
TRBV28	TRBJ1-1	many	-	TGTGCCAGCAGTTTCCGGACCCATGGTGAAGCTTTCTTT	CASSFRTHGEAFF
TRBV2	TRBJ2-7	few	TRBD2	TGTGCCAGCAGAGTAGCGGGAGGCCCTAGAGAGCAGTACTTC	CASRVAGGPREQYF
TRBV6-1	TRBJ2-5	many	-	TGTGCCAGCAGGGACAGCGCGGAGACCCAGTACTTC	CASRDSAETQYF
TRBV28	TRBJ2-5	-	-	TGTGCCTCTGGGGAGCCTTCAAATCGGGCAAGAGAGACCCAGTACTTC	CASGEPSNRARETQYF
TRBV5-1	TRBJ1-3	many	-	TGCGCCAGCAGCTTGGACGGCTCGGGGGACCCTGGAAACACCATATATTTT	CASSLDGSGDPGNTIYF
TRBV28	TRBJ1-2	-	TRBD1	TGTGCCAGCAGTTCCCCGGGACAGGGAATGGATGGCTACACCTTC	CASSSPGQGMDGYTF
TRBV4-1	TRBJ1-3	-	-	TGCGCCAGCAGCCACGTGTTCTCTGGAAACACCATATATTTT	CASSHVFSGNTIYF
TRBV29-1	TRBJ1-1	many	-	TGCAGCGTTGTTGCCCACCTGGGACGGGACACTGAAGCTTTCTTT	CSVVAHLGRDTEAFF
TRBV7-2	TRBJ2-2	many	TRBD2	TGTGCCAGCAGACTTAGCGGGGTAAACACCGGGGAGCTGTTTTTT	CASRLSGVNTGELFF
TRBV18	TRBJ2-7	many	-	TGTGCCAGCTCACCGGCGGGGGCGGAGGAGCAGTACTTC	CASSPAGAEEQYF
TRBV20-1	TRBJ1-2	many	-	TGCAGTGCTAGTCATGTGATGGGGAACTATGGCTACACCTTC	CSASHVMGNYGYTF
TRBV10-1	TRBJ2-5	many	-	TGCGCCAGCAGTGAGTCTGTCGGCCAAGAGACCCAGTACTTC	CASSESVGQETQYF
TRBV28	TRBJ2-7	many	TRBD1	TGTGCCACGCAGGGGGTCTCCTACGAGCAGTACTTC	CATQGVSYEQYF